Below, 17 T cell receptor beta chains from the same sample are listed, as sequenced in a study of OX40 agonist ivuxolimab in advanced cancers. The repertoire was sequenced with immunoSEQ multiplex PCR; TCRdb's copy has only in-frame clones and lacks some. The sample records roughly 80,000 clones, about nine tenths being singletons. This sample comprised CD4+ or CD8+ T cells sorted from blood, obtained in a trial of the OX40 agonist ivuxolimab. These receptors were collected from an adult with an advanced solid tumor such as melanoma, head and neck, liver or kidney cancer.

This rearrangement joins TRBV5-1 to TRBJ2-7, with 7 positions matching TRBD1. The CDR3 contains 15 residues. Germline V gives CDR1 SGHRS, CDR2 YFSETQ. With V trimmed by 2 bases and J by 2 bases, 7 bases remained unmatched. The CDR3 nucleotides are TGCGCCAGCAGCTTCCCCGGGACAGAGACCTACGAGCAGTACTTC. This encodes CASSFPGTETYEQYF.

This chain joins TRBV6-1 and TRBJ2-3, with unresolved D. Trimming removed 1 base at V and 6 bases at J, with 8 bases between. CDR1 is MNHNS and CDR2 is SASEGT in the germline V gene. This CDR3 region has 13 residues. CDR3 protein: CASSEGAPDTQYF. The CDR3 DNA follows: TGTGCCAGCAGTGAAGGGGCCCCGGATACGCAGTATTTT.

The rearrangement uses TRBV2 and TRBJ2-1; 15 bases map to TRBD2. J gave up 9 bases and V 5 bases, and 5 bases lay outside the gene matches. The germline CDR1 and CDR2 sequences are SNHLY and FYNNEI. This CDR3 comprises 15 residues. CDR3 region: CASSWTSGGASEQFF. CDR3 DNA: TGTGCCAGCAGTTGGACTAGCGGGGGGGCAAGTGAGCAGTTCTTC.

V is TRBV7-2 and J is TRBJ2-7; D gene ambiguous. The length of the CDR3 is 14 residues. The germline V and J ends were trimmed by 1 base and 8 bases, with 15 bases remaining between them. CDR1 is SGHTA, CDR2 FQGNSA, per germline. The CDR3 protein is CASSLEMTFGQQYF. The CDR3 coding sequence is TGTGCCAGCAGCTTAGAGATGACCTTCGGGCAGCAGTACTTC.

The chain carries TRBV9 and TRBJ2-7; the match to TRBD1 covers 7 bases. The junction had 6 bases not matched to a gene; V was cut back by 0 bases and J by 3 bases. There are 15 residues in the CDR3. The germline gives CDR1 SGDLS, CDR2 YYNGEE. In DNA form, the CDR3 reads TGTGCCAGCAGCGTAGCTGTCGGGACAGACTACGAGCAGTACTTC. This encodes CASSVAVGTDYEQYF.

The chain links TRBV7-2 to TRBJ1-4, with D perhaps matching TRBD1 (6 bases). Trimming left V 4 bases short and J 8 bases short, with 17 bases between. CDR1 SGHTA and CDR2 FQGNSA come from the germline V gene. This CDR3 has 15 amino acids. CDR3 nucleotide sequence: TGTGCCAGCAGCTCGAGGGGGGAAGCGGGCGAAAAACTGTTTTTT. Translated, it gives CASSSRGEAGEKLFF.

CDR3 in DNA: TGTGCCAGCAGCTTAGGCCTAGCGATAGAGACCCAGTACTTC. This codes for CASSLGLAIETQYF. The rearrangement links TRBV7-2 to TRBJ2-5; a possible D gene is TRBD2 (6 bases). V was shortened by 1 base and J by 4 bases, with 10 bases between the two germline ends. The CDR3 loop spans 14 amino acids. Germline V gene data show CDR1 as SGHTA and CDR2 as FQGNSA.

This chain links TRBV7-2 with TRBJ1-5; D is undetermined. This CDR3 is built from 15 residues. Germline CDR1 SGHTA, CDR2 FQGNSA. Trimming removed 0 bases from V and 7 bases from J, with 13 bases in between. The DNA of the CDR3 is TGTGCCAGCAGCTTAGCATGGGGAGGAGGCCAGCCCCAGCATTTT. Protein product: CASSLAWGGGQPQHF. The variable domain in full, with the rest retrieved from reference TRBV7-2 and TRBJ1-5, is GAGVSQSPSNKVTEKGKDVELRCDPISGHTALYWYRQSLGQGLEFLIYFQGNSAPDKSGLPSDRFSAERTGGSVSTLTIQRTQQEDSAVYLCASSLAWGGGQPQHFGDGTRLSIL.

The V gene is TRBV28, the J gene TRBJ2-7, with unresolved D. This CDR3 has 12 residues. Germline V gene sequence: CDR1 MDHEN, CDR2 SYDVKM. V shed 5 bases and J shed 9 bases, with 14 bases lying between them. CDR3 sequence (DNA): TGTGCCAGCAGTCTCGCGAATATAGGGCAGTACTTC. Translating it yields CASSLANIGQYF.

The CDR3 sequence is CASAWARTTDTQYF. Here the CDR3 DNA reads TGCGCCAGCGCTTGGGCACGCACCACAGATACGCAGTATTTT. The chain is built from TRBV5-1 and TRBJ2-3; D is undetermined. The V gene lost 7 bases and the J gene lost 2 bases, with 14 bases spanning the gap. The CDR3 length is 14 residues. CDR1 is SGHRS, CDR2 YFSETQ, per germline.

The rearrangement links TRBV27 to TRBJ1-4; D is unresolved. The CDR3 covers 17 residues. The V and J ends lost 5 bases and 7 bases respectively, with 23 bases between them. Germline values: CDR1 MNHEY, CDR2 SMNVEV (reference sequence). CDR3 amino acids: CASSKSVNSVRGEKLFF. DNA of the CDR3: TGTGCCAGCAGTAAGTCCGTCAATTCGGTTCGTGGTGAAAAACTGTTTTTT.

This clone was recorded a few times. The chain carries TRBV28 and TRBJ2-7; D may be TRBD1 (6 bases). Deletions cut 6 bases from V and 3 bases from J, with 24 bases between. Germline V gives CDR1 MDHEN, CDR2 SYDVKM. This CDR3 is built from 17 residues. The CDR3 sequence: CASSPGDLSRLYYEQYF. For the CDR3, the DNA is TGTGCCAGCAGCCCAGGGGATTTAAGTAGGCTCTACTACGAGCAGTACTTC.

The V call is TRBV18, the J call TRBJ2-1; unclear D gene. V dropped 2 bases and J dropped 6 bases, with 8 bases sitting between them. The CDR3 contains 13 residues. CDR1 and CDR2 (germline): KGHSH, LQKENI. CDR3 region: CASSPDLFNEQFF. The CDR3 DNA follows: TGTGCCAGCTCACCAGACTTATTCAATGAGCAGTTCTTC.

The rearrangement links TRBV12-5 to TRBJ1-1, with 7 bases matching TRBD1. Looked up from germline, CDR1 is LGHNT and CDR2 is FRNRAP. Trimming cost V 6 bases and J 3 bases; bases outside gene matches: 10. The CDR3 covers 15 residues. CDR3 in DNA: TGTGCTAGTGGCAGCAACAGGGGCGGGGACACTGAAGCTTTCTTT. Protein: CASGSNRGGDTEAFF.

The rearrangement uses TRBV7-2 and TRBJ2-3, with D perhaps TRBD2 (5 bases). Germline-derived CDR1 and CDR2 are SGHTA and FQGNSA. Trimming removed 5 bases at V and 0 bases at J, with 12 bases between. The CDR3 has 15 amino acids. The CDR3, as DNA: TGTGCCAGCAGCCCCTCGGGGTTGAGCACAGATACGCAGTATTTT. Translating it yields CASSPSGLSTDTQYF.

V gene TRBV5-1 combines with J gene TRBJ2-5, with 9 bases lining up with TRBD2. CDR3 length: 16 amino acids. CDR1 and CDR2 from the germline V gene are SGHRS and YFSETQ. Losses at the gene ends were 0 bases for V and 0 bases for J; bases not matched to a gene: 3. The CDR3 nucleotides are TGCGCCAGCAGCTTGGGGGCTAGCGGGGACCAAGAGACCCAGTACTTC. Amino acids: CASSLGASGDQETQYF. The entire variable domain, with the rest obtained from reference TRBV5-1 and TRBJ2-5, is as follows: KAGVTQTPRYLIKTRGQQVTLSCSPISGHRSVSWYQQTPGQGLQFLFEYFSETQRNKGNFPGRFSGRQFSNSRSEMNVSTLELGDSALYLCASSLGASGDQETQYFGPGTRLLVL.

A word on this clone: The junction shows a germline mismatch at one end, possibly a read error. J is TRBJ2-7 and V is TRBV7-9; D unclear. The germline gives CDR1 SEHNR, CDR2 FQNEAQ (reference sequence). CDR3 length: 12 residues. The chain's CDR3 is CASSLVTSQVNF. The CDR3 nucleotides are TGTGCCAGCAGCTTAGTAACCAGCCAGGTGAACTTC.